The entry below gives a single TCR beta chain sequence along with its context. Germline CDR1 is KGHDR and CDR2 is SFDVKD. The CDR3 is made up of 14 amino acids. Trimming cost V 9 bases and J 1 base, with 11 bases left between them. These data originate in a study of low-dose radiotherapy and immunotherapy resistance in tumors. Alpha and beta chains were covered, as first-strand cDNA relied on TRAV- and TRBV-specific primers. PCR amplification of the TCRs was performed with Phusion for 20 PCR cycles, and it relied on a constant-region primer together with a V-primer adapter. TCRdb passed the reads through MiXCR, listing each CDR3 protein once. The data contain several thousand distinct CDR3 sequences, about four fifths of them singletons.

The clonotype was recovered from a human donor with advanced metastatic prostate, ovarian, gallbladder or colorectal cancer (not recorded which). This table probably holds off-target reads from a library built for another chain. The chain combines TRBV24-1 with TRBJ2-2; D possibly corresponds to TRBD1 (5 bases). The CDR3 DNA sequence: TGTGCCACCCCAGGACAAAGGAACACCGGGGAGCTGTTTTTT. This sequence encodes CATPGQRNTGELFF.